A single sample gave rise to the 22 T cell receptor beta chains below, sequenced in a study of T-cell memory formation after mild COVID-19. Each CDR3 protein is one row after TCRdb ran MiXCR on the 5' RACE reads. The table shows more than 400,000 distinct CDR3 sequences, with 15% to 20% occurring only once. Material for sequencing was PBMCs or a T cell subset sorted from them (not recorded which). The receptor source for this set is an adult woman who had mild COVID-19 (a few samples of this study predate the infection). Cell type and time point are not known.

The chain combines TRBV18 with TRBJ2-7; 8 bases line up with TRBD1. The length of the CDR3 is 14 residues. Trimming at V came to 3 bases and at J to 3 bases, leaving 4 bases not matched to a gene. Per the germline V gene, CDR1 is KGHSH and CDR2 is LQKENI. The CDR3, as DNA: TGTGCCAGCTCACCGGGACAGGAGATCTACGAGCAGTACTTC. Translation: CASSPGQEIYEQYF.

This clonotype was counted at least ten times. This rearrangement joins TRBV20-1 to TRBJ1-1; D remains ambiguous. V shed 6 bases and J shed 4 bases, with 15 bases lying between them. This CDR3 region has 13 residues. Per the germline V gene, CDR1 is DFQATT and CDR2 is SNEGSKA (reference sequence). CDR3 sequence reads: CSADRTIVTEAFF. CDR3 nucleotide sequence: TGCAGTGCGGACCGTACTATAGTCACTGAAGCTTTCTTT.

This clonotype was counted between two and nine times. The chain couples TRBV3-1 to TRBJ2-7, with 7 nucleotides matching TRBD1. The junction had 1 base not matched to a gene; V was cut back by 2 bases and J by 3 bases. This CDR3 has 13 residues. Germline V gene sequence: CDR1 LGHDT, CDR2 YNNKEL (reference sequence). DNA for the CDR3: TGTGCCAGCAGCCAAAGACAGGGCTACGAGCAGTACTTC. It is translated as CASSQRQGYEQYF.

The rearrangement links TRBV7-2 to TRBJ2-5; 8 nucleotides agree with TRBD2. Per germline, CDR1 SGHTA and CDR2 FQGNSA. The CDR3 runs 17 residues. V lost 3 bases, J lost 5 bases, and 14 bases stayed unmatched. CDR3 DNA sequence: TGTGCCAGCAGCTTCACTAGCGGTCGGTTTAATCGGGAGACCCAGTACTTC. Translated: CASSFTSGRFNRETQYF.

This clonotype was picked up a small number of times. The CDR3 protein is CASSVSDSTDTQYF. CDR3 sequence (DNA): TGTGCCAGCAGTGTTAGCGACAGCACAGATACGCAGTATTTT. This rearrangement joins TRBV2 to TRBJ2-3; perhaps TRBD2 as D (5 bases). Germline-derived CDR1 and CDR2 are SNHLY and FYNNEI. Between the trimmed V and J ends, which lost 4 bases and 0 bases, there was a span of 8 bases. The CDR3 totals 14 residues.

The chain has TRBV6-2 or TRBV6-3 and TRBJ1-1, with 7 positions matching TRBD1. The CDR3 covers 14 residues. Germline-derived CDR1 and CDR2 are MNHEY and SVGEGT. V gave up 8 bases and J gave up 1 base; unmatched junction bases: 7. The CDR3 DNA sequence: TGTGCCAGCCGTTGGGACAGTTCGAACACTGAAGCTTTCTTT. It specifies CASRWDSSNTEAFF.

V gene TRBV21-1 combines with J gene TRBJ2-1; the table names TRBD2, a call not compared with the DNA. TRBV21-1 is tagged as a pseudogene. The CDR3 is 13 amino acids. The CDR3 bases are TGTGCCAGCCGTGGACTAGCGGGAGTTGAGCAGTTCTTC. Its translation is CASRGLAGVEQFF.

The gene calls are TRBV7-6 and TRBJ2-7; D may be TRBD2 (6 bases). The CDR3 totals 16 residues. The V gene lost 2 bases and the J gene lost 6 bases, with 20 bases spanning the gap. Germline CDR1 reads SGHVS; CDR2 reads FNYEAQ. The CDR3 sequence: CASSLRWETSPREQYF. The CDR3 coding sequence is TGTGCCAGCAGCTTAAGGTGGGAGACTAGTCCGCGCGAGCAGTACTTC.

The V call is TRBV5-1, the J call TRBJ1-2; D not resolved. Trimming cost V 4 bases and J 1 base, with 11 bases left between them. The CDR3 totals 14 residues. From germline, CDR1 is SGHRS and CDR2 YFSETQ. CDR3 nucleotide sequence: TGCGCCAGCAGCCCAACCACGGTTAACTATGGCTACACCTTC. As protein: CASSPTTVNYGYTF.

The chain links TRBV3-1 to TRBJ1-2; no firm D call. V was cut by 1 base and J by 2 bases, with 11 bases left in between. Germline V gives CDR1 LGHDT, CDR2 YNNKEL (reference sequence). The CDR3 contains 15 residues. CDR3 residues: CASSQVSAGNYGYTF. The CDR3 bases are TGTGCCAGCAGCCAAGTGTCGGCTGGGAACTATGGCTACACCTTC.

This clonotype was counted a few times. The chain links TRBV12-3 or TRBV12-4 to TRBJ2-6, with D possibly matching TRBD1 (6 bases). CDR3 length: 15 amino acids. V was cut by 5 bases and J by 2 bases, with 10 bases left in between. CDR3 DNA: TGTGCCAGCAGTCAAAACAGGGCTGGGGCCAACGTCCTGACTTTC. Protein product: CASSQNRAGANVLTF.

This chain uses TRBV4-1 with TRBJ2-7; no definite D call. In germline, CDR1 is MGHRA, CDR2 YSYEKL. V lost 2 bases to trimming and J lost 3 bases, with 8 bases between them. The CDR3 contains 13 residues. The CDR3 nucleotides are TGCGCCAGCAGCCAAACAGCCGTCTACGAGCAGTACTTC. Its protein is CASSQTAVYEQYF.

There are a few counts of this clonotype. The genes are TRBV29-1 and TRBJ2-5; D not certain. The V end lost 0 bases, the J end lost 4 bases, and 3 bases lay between the germline ends. Per germline, CDR1 SQVTM and CDR2 ANQGSEA. This CDR3 is built from 11 residues. This chain's CDR3 is CSVEDLETQYF. Here the CDR3 DNA reads TGCAGCGTTGAAGATCTAGAGACCCAGTACTTC.

The CDR3 loop reads CASSQVEGPIYGYTF. The CDR3 region has the DNA TGTGCCAGCAGCCAAGTAGAGGGCCCAATCTATGGCTACACCTTC. J is TRBJ1-2 and V is TRBV4-2; unclear D gene. The germline V gene encodes CDR1 LGHNA and CDR2 YNFKEQ. V shed 1 base and J shed 4 bases, with 13 bases lying between them. CDR3 size: 15 residues.

In this sample, this clonotype turned up a few times. The chain uses TRBV3-1 and TRBJ2-7, with 7 bases that match TRBD2. V dropped 8 bases and J dropped 7; count of bases not matched to a gene: 8. The CDR3 is made up of 12 amino acids. The germline gives CDR1 LGHDT, CDR2 YNNKEL (reference sequence). The CDR3 here is CASRGRSWEQYF. The CDR3 region has the DNA TGTGCCAGCCGCGGGAGATCGTGGGAGCAGTACTTC.

This chain joins TRBV9 and TRBJ2-2, with a tentative D call TRBD1 (6 bases). Trimming cost V 4 bases and J 4 bases, with 17 bases left between them. The CDR3 totals 16 residues. Germline V gives CDR1 SGDLS, CDR2 YYNGEE. Written as DNA, the CDR3 is TGTGCCAGCAGCCCCGGGACACTTGGGCGCACCGGGGAGCTGTTTTTT. Residues: CASSPGTLGRTGELFF.

This clonotype was observed a few times. V and J are TRBV12-3 or TRBV12-4 and TRBJ1-4; no definite D call. This CDR3 comprises 12 residues. Trimming stripped 4 bases from V and 13 bases from J, with 13 bases between. The chain's CDR3 is CASSYRGEGLFF. CDR3 DNA: TGTGCCAGCAGTTACCGGGGTGAAGGACTGTTTTTT.

The chain is built from TRBV12-3 or TRBV12-4 and TRBJ2-7; D call uncertain. The CDR3 extends over 12 amino acids. V shed 4 bases and J shed 2 bases, with 6 bases lying between them. CDR3: CASSSQPYEQYF. CDR3 nucleotides: TGTGCCAGCAGTTCACAGCCCTACGAGCAGTACTTC.

The chain employs TRBV30 and TRBJ2-7; 11 nucleotides match TRBD2. Germline values: CDR1 GTSNPN, CDR2 SVGIG (reference sequence). V shed 0 bases, J shed 1 base, and the junction held 5 bases outside the gene matches. The CDR3 runs to 16 residues. The CDR3 DNA sequence: TGTGCCTGGAGTGTACCCCGACTAGCGGGATCCTACGAGCAGTACTTC. This gives the protein CAWSVPRLAGSYEQYF. The variable domain in full, with the rest retrieved from reference TRBV30 and TRBJ2-7, is SQTIHQWPATLVQPVGSPLSLECTVEGTSNPNLYWYRQAAGRGLQLLFYSVGIGQISSEVPQNLSASRPQDRQFILSSKKLLLSDSGFYLCAWSVPRLAGSYEQYFGPGTRLTVT.

The chain employs TRBV12-3 or TRBV12-4 and TRBJ2-5; D unclear. The CDR3 is made up of 13 amino acids. Trimming removed 5 bases at V and 5 bases at J, with 12 bases between. CDR3 nucleotides: TGTGCCAGCAGTCCCGCGGAGAAGGAGACCCAGTACTTC. As protein: CASSPAEKETQYF.

This clonotype showed up just a few times. The chain has TRBV11-2 and TRBJ2-3, with TRBD1 as a possible D gene (5 bases). The CDR3 extends over 12 amino acids. V was shortened by 4 bases and J by 6 bases, with 8 bases between the two germline ends. The germline V gene encodes CDR1 SGHAT and CDR2 FQNNGV. The DNA for the CDR3 is TGTGCCAGCAGCTACAGGATGGATACGCAGTATTTT. Its translation is CASSYRMDTQYF.

This clonotype came up a few times. The J gene is TRBJ2-7, the V gene TRBV5-5; D remains ambiguous. This CDR3 has 15 amino acids. CDR1 is SGHKS and CDR2 is YYEKEE in the germline V gene (reference sequence). Trimming stripped 3 bases from V and 2 bases from J, with 15 bases between. Written as DNA, the CDR3 is TGTGCCAGCAGCTCGAAGACGACGGACCCCTACGAGCAGTACTTC. Residues: CASSSKTTDPYEQYF.